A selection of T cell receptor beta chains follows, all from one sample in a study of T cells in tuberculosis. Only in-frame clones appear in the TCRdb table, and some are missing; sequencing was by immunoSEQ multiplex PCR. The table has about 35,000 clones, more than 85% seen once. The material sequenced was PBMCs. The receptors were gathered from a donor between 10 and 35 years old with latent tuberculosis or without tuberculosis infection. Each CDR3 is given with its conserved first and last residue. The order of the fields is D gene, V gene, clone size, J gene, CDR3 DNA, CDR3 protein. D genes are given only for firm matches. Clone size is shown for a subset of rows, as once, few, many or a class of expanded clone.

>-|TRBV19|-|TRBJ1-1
TGTGCCAGTAGTAACTTGAGGGCAGGGGACACTGAAGCTTTCTTT
CASSNLRAGDTEAFF
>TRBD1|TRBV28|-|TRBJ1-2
TGTGCCAGCAGTTTTAGGGACAGGGACTATGGCTACACCTTC
CASSFRDRDYGYTF
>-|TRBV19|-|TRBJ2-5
TGTGCCAGTAGTATAGTCTCACAGGGTAGAGAGACCCAGTACTTC
CASSIVSQGRETQYF
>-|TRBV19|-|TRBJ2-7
TGTGCCAGTATGCGCACAGCTTCCTACGAGCAGTACTTC
CASMRTASYEQYF
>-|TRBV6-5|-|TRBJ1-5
TGTGCCAGCAGCCGGACAGAAAATCAGCCCCAGCATTTT
CASSRTENQPQHF
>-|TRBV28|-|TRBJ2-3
TGTGCCAGCAGCTTGGAGACAGCAGATACGCAGTATTTT
CASSLETADTQYF
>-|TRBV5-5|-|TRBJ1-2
TGTGCCAGCAGCCCCCTCTTGAGAGCAGGGGACTATGGCTACACCTTC
CASSPLLRAGDYGYTF
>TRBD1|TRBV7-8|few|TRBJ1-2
TGTGCCAGCAGCCTATCTCCGGGACAGGGTGATGGCTACACCTTC
CASSLSPGQGDGYTF
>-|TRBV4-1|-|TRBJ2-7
TGCGCCAGCAGCCAAGATCGCCAGGGAGGCTACGAGCAGTACTTC
CASSQDRQGGYEQYF
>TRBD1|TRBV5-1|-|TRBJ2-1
TGCGCCAGCAGCTCCGGGACAGGGGGAAACGATGAGCAGTTCTTC
CASSSGTGGNDEQFF
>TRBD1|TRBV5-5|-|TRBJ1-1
TGTGCCAGCAGCTTGTTTGCAGGGGGGCTCGGTGGTGCTGAAGCTTTCTTT
CASSLFAGGLGGAEAFF
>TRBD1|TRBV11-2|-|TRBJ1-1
TGTGCCAGCAGCAGGACAGGGTTTGAGAACACTGAAGCTTTCTTT
CASSRTGFENTEAFF
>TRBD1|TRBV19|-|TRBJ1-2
TGTGCCAGTAGACAGGGGTTGGGCTACACCTTC
CASRQGLGYTF
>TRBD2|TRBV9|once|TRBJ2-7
TGTGCCAGCAGCGTAGGAAGCGGGGGTAGCGAGCAGTACTTC
CASSVGSGGSEQYF
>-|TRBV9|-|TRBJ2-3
TGTGCCAGCAGCCCTACCCCGGTCCTCGCGGATACGCAGTATTTT
CASSPTPVLADTQYF
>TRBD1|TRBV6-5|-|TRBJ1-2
TGTGCCAGCACCATACAGGGGGCTAACTATGGCTACACCTTC
CASTIQGANYGYTF
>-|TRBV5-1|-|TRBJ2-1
TGCGCCAGCAGCTCTCCGGGACTGTACAATGAGCAGTTCTTC
CASSSPGLYNEQFF
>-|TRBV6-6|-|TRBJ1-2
TGTGCCAGCACTCGCTGGGGAGACTATGGCTACACCTTC
CASTRWGDYGYTF
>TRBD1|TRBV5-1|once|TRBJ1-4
TGCGCCAGCAGCCGGGGACAGCCCCAGAATGAAAAACTGTTTTTT
CASSRGQPQNEKLFF
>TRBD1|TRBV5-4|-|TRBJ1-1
TGTGCCAGCAGCGGACGGACAGGGGTGAACACTGAAGCTTTCTTT
CASSGRTGVNTEAFF
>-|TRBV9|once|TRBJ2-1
TGTGCCAGCAGCGTGGGGCCTCCCCCCAATGAGCAGTTCTTC
CASSVGPPPNEQFF
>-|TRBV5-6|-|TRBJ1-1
TGTGCCAGCCGCTTAGACGGGGTGAACACTGAAGCTTTCTTT
CASRLDGVNTEAFF